This T cell receptor (beta chain) was recovered during a study of blood T cell repertoires in COVID-19. Study as a whole: The United States, Italy and Spain were the sources of the acute and convalescent COVID-19 samples.

Generated by immunoSEQ multiplex PCR, the TCRdb table keeps only in-frame clones and is missing some. In the table there are approximately 460,000 clones, roughly 89% of which are singletons. By share, this clone ranks as medium-sized. Germline CDR1 and CDR2: SNHLY and FYNNEI. V was clipped by 7 bases and J by 7 bases, with 13 bases between them. The CDR3 is 12 amino acids. The sample taken for sequencing was peripheral blood. The chain is built from TRBV2 and TRBJ1-1; D not certain. The source is a man between 18 and 29 years old with COVID-19, enrolled during active disease. CDR3 in amino acids: CASTFSSYEAFF. The DNA for the CDR3 is TGTGCCAGCACCTTTAGCAGCTATGAAGCTTTCTTT.